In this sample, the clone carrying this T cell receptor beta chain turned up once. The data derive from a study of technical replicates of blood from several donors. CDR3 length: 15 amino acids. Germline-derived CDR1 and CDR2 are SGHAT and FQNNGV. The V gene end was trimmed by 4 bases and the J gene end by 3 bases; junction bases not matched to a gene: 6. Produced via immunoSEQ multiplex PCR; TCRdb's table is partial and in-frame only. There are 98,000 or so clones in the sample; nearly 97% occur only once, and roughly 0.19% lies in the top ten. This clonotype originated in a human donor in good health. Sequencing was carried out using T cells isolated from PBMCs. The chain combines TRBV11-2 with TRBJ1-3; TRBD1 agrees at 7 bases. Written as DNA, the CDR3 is TGTGCCAGCAGCTCGACAGGGAGAGGTGGAAACACCATATATTTT. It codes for CASSSTGRGGNTIYF.